Included here is one TCR beta chain sequence, with context. Produced via immunoSEQ multiplex PCR; TCRdb's table is partial and in-frame only. The sample carries about 210,000 clones, roughly nine tenths recorded once. The data belong to a study of blood T cell repertoires in COVID-19. About the research overall: Whether acute or convalescent, the COVID-19 samples came from the United States, Italy and Spain. Sample material is recorded as cDNA or gDNA derived from T cells, B-cell-depleted T cells, or PBMCs.

The CDR3 sequence is 17 residues long. V lost 3 bases, J lost 2 bases, and 7 bases stayed unmatched. Looked up from germline, CDR1 is KGHDR and CDR2 is SFDVKD. V and J are TRBV24-1 and TRBJ2-2, with TRBD1 matching 8 bases. The source material was peripheral blood. This sequence originates from a middle-aged man with acute or convalescent COVID-19. This chain's CDR3 is CATSDPAGTGNTGELFF. The CDR3 bases are TGTGCCACCAGTGATCCCGCCGGGACAGGAAACACCGGGGAGCTGTTTTTT.